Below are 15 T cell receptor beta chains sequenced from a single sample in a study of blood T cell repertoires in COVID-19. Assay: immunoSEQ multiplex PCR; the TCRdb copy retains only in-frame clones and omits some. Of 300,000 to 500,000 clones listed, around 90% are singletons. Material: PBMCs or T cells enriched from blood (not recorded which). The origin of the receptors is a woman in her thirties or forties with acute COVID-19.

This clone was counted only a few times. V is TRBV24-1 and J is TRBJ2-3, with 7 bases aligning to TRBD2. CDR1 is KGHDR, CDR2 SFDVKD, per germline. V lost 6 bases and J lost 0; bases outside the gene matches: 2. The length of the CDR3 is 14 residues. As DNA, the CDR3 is TGTGCCACCAGTCCGGGGGGAAGCACAGATACGCAGTATTTT. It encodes CATSPGGSTDTQYF.

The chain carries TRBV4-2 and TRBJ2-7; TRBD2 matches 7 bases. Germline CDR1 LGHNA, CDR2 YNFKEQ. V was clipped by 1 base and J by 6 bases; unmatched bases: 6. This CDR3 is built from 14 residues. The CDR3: CASSQGRGDSEQYF. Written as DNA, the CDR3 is TGTGCCAGCAGCCAAGGACGGGGGGATAGCGAGCAGTACTTC.

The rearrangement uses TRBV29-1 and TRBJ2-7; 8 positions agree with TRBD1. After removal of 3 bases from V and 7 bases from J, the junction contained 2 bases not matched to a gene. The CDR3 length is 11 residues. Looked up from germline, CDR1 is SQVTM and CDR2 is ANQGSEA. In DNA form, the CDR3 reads TGCAGCGTTGATAACAGGGGGGAGCAGTACTTC. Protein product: CSVDNRGEQYF.

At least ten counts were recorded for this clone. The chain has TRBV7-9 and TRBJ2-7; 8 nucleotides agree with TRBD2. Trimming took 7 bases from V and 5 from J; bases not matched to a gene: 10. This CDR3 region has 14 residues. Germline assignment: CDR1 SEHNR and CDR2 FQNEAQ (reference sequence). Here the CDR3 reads CASTGERGFHEQYF. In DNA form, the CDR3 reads TGTGCCAGCACCGGGGAGCGGGGGTTCCACGAGCAGTACTTC.

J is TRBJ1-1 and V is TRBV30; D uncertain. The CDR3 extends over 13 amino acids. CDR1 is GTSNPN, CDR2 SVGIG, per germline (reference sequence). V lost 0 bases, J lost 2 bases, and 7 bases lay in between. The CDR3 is CAWSVLINTEAFF. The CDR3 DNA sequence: TGTGCCTGGAGTGTACTGATCAACACTGAAGCTTTCTTT.

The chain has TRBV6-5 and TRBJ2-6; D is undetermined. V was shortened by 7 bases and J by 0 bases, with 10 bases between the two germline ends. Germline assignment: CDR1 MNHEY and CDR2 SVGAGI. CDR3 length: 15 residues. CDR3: CASNFRSSGANVLTF. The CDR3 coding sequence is TGTGCCAGCAACTTTAGGAGCTCTGGGGCCAACGTCCTGACTTTC.

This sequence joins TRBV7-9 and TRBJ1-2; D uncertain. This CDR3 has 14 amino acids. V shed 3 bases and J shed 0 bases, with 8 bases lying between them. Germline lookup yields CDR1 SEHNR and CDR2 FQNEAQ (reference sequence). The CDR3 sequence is CASSFSTTNYGYTF. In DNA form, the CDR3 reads TGTGCCAGCAGCTTCAGTACTACTAACTATGGCTACACCTTC. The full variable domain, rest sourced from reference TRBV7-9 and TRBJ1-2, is DTGVSQNPRHKITKRGQNVTFRCDPISEHNRLYWYRQTLGQGPEFLTYFQNEAQLEKSRLLSDRFSAERPKGSFSTLEIQRTEQGDSAMYLCASSFSTTNYGYTFGSGTRLTVV.

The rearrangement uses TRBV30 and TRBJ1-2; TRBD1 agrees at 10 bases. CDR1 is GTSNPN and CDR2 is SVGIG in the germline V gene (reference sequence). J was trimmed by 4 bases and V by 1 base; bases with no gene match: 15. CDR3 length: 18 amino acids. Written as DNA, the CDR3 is TGTGCCTGGAGTGGAAATCGGGACAGGGGCCCGTCGTCCTATGGCTACACCTTC. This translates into CAWSGNRDRGPSSYGYTF.

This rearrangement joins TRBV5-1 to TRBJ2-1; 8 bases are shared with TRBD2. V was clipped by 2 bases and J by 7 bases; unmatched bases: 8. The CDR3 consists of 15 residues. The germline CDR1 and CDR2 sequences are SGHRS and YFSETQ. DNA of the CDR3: TGCGCCAGCAGCTTAAGCGGGGGATCGAGGAATGAGCAGTTCTTC. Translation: CASSLSGGSRNEQFF.

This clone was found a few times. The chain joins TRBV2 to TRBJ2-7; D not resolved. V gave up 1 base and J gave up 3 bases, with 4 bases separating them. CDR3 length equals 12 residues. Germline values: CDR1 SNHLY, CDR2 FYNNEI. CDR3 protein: CASSEVNYEQYF. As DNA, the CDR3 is TGTGCCAGCAGTGAAGTCAACTACGAGCAGTACTTC.

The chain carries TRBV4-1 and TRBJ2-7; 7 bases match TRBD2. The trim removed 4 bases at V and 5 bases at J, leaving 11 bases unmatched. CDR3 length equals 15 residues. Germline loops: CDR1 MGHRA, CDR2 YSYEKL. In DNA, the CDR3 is TGCGCCAGCAGCCTTTACGGACTAGATACCAACGAGCAGTACTTC. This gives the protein CASSLYGLDTNEQYF.

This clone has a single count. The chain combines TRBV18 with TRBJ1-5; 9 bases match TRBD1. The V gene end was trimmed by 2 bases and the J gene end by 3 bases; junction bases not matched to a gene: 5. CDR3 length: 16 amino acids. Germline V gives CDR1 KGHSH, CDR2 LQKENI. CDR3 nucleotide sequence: TGTGCCAGCTCACCAAATGGACAGGGGAACAATCAGCCCCAGCATTTT. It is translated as CASSPNGQGNNQPQHF. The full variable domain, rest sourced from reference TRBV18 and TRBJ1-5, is NAGVMQNPRHLVRRRGQEARLRCSPMKGHSHVYWYRQLPEEGLKFMVYLQKENIIDESGMPKERFSAEFPKEGPSILRIQQVVRGDSAAYFCASSPNGQGNNQPQHFGDGTRLSIL.

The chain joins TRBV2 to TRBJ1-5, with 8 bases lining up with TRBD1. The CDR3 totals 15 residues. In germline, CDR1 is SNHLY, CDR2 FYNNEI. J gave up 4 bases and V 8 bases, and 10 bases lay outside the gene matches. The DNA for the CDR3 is TGTGCCAGCTGCTTGGACAGGGAAGGAAATCAGCCCCAGCATTTT. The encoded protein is CASCLDREGNQPQHF.

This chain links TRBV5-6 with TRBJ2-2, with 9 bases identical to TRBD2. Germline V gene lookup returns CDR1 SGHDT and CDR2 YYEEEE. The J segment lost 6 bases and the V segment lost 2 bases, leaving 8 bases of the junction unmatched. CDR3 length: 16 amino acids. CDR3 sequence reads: CASSFPGTSLPGELFF. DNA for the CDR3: TGTGCCAGCAGCTTCCCCGGGACTAGCCTGCCCGGGGAGCTGTTTTTT. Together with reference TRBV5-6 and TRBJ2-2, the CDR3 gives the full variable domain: DAGVTQSPTHLIKTRGQQVTLRCSPKSGHDTVSWYQQALGQGPQFIFQYYEEEERQRGNFPDRFSGHQFPNYSSELNVNALLLGDSALYLCASSFPGTSLPGELFFGEGSRLTVL.

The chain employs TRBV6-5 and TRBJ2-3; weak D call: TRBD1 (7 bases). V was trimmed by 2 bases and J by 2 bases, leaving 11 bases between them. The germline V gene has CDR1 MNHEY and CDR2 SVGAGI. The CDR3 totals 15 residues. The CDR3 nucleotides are TGTGCCAGCAGTTACCGGAGGGGGCCCACAGATACGCAGTATTTT. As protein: CASSYRRGPTDTQYF.